This T cell receptor (beta chain) was sequenced for a study of cytomegalovirus exposure and HLA in healthy donors (dated by TCRdb to the late 2010s). Regarding the complete study: An earlier analysis of approximately 590 of the donors reported approximately 290 Gb of sequence data and 100 million to 130 million unique TCR beta sequences from roughly 180 million T cells. Along with the roughly 700-subject first cohort, a separate validation cohort of over a hundred different subjects was used. In a later genetic analysis, genome-wide SNP genotypes for about three fifths of the roughly 670 donors were used, and that subset was treated as a discovery cohort. All discovery cohort repertoires had been generated using a single sequencing platform. To predict cytomegalovirus infection status, the study brought together high-throughput TCR immunosequencing, statistical association of individual TCRs with disease status, and machine learning. The study profiled the T cell repertoires of some 610 subjects by immunosequencing and related them to cytomegalovirus serostatus. The study was designed to test whether signatures of past pathogen exposure could be identified by cataloging public T cell receptors. Typing coverage varied by locus: roughly 629-640 donors for A, B, C, DRB1 and DQB1; roughly 500 for DQA1; around 570 for DPA1; approximately 490 for DPB1. On average, approximately 250,000 unique TCR beta nucleotide sequences were sequenced per donor among fewer than 500 genotyped donors of the cohort, with about 17% of those sequences being non-productive. Both class I and class II loci were covered by HLA typing, at four-digit resolution. Rather than using new phenotypic data, the later analysis identified candidate immune exposures from TCR beta sequences and from how often those sequences occurred across donors. A later analysis re-analyzed previously published TCR beta repertoires from 666 donors and added high-resolution HLA genotyping to study TCR occurrence patterns. An earlier analysis of fewer than 700 of the donors applied high-throughput TCR beta sequencing to assess whether each TCR beta V gene segment acted as functional or pseudogenic. Among the roughly 430 genotyped donors, 75% to 90% belonged to the genetic ancestry cluster associated with self-reported Caucasian donors. An early release that covered more than 550 HLA-typed donors contained about 300 gigabases of sequencing data and 65 million to 100 million unique TCR sequences. Because of strong linkage in the cohort, five DR-DQ haplotypes were treated as single units for association and clustering. Alongside the repertoire data, information on donor age, sex, ethnicity and CMV serostatus was compiled. General conclusions and limits of the study: The study gave a list of under 200 TCR beta chains associated with cytomegalovirus. An association between a missense DCLRE1C variant and V-gene and J-gene trimming of TCR beta chains was found in a later genetic analysis and replicated in an independent cohort. Some 16 rarely observed V segments, including chromosome 9 orphons, were excluded from the earlier analysis of several hundred of the donors because counts were too low. A further reported finding was that TCR beta sequences accurately predicted the HLA-A and HLA-B alleles for most subjects in the first cohort. A cluster of highly shared sequence variants was judged likely to be a technical artifact of the sequencing pipeline. According to a later genetic analysis, donors in an Asian-associated ancestry cluster had fewer N-insertions in productive TCRs than the approximately 670-donor mean. Most TCR sequences were observed very rarely across donors, whereas some public TCRs were present in many individuals. The cohort was sequenced for TCR beta chains only, and without alpha or paired-chain data the features that could be detected were limited. For the cohort, immune exposure information was limited to CMV serostatus. When HLA alleles, especially DR and DQ, strongly co-occurred, TCR associations were difficult to assign to individual alleles. A later analysis found that TCR association rates varied across HLA loci, with DRB1 alleles showing the most associated TCRs and HLA-C alleles the fewest. The presence/absence analyses assumed that sequencing depth was roughly uniform across donors, and that assumption may not be true. A later analysis found that HLA-associated TCR beta chains were more clonally expanded and had lower generation probabilities than equally common non-associated chains. The authors suggested that the approach could potentially be extended to other disease states and immunological phenotypes. Broadly in line with IMGT annotations, most TCR beta V segments showed up in productive rearrangements about 90% or about 30% of the time in an earlier analysis of 587 of the donors. In both the original and validation cohorts, the classifier was reported to diagnose cytomegalovirus status with high specificity and sensitivity. A few of the identified cytomegalovirus-associated TCR beta chains were confirmed in vitro to be specific for cytomegalovirus antigens. In a later analysis, most CMV-associated TCR beta chains were found to appear HLA-restricted, with HLA associations seemingly driven largely by CMV exposure. Linkage disequilibrium might explain the correlated functional status among segregating V segments, but an unknown experimental factor could not be ruled out. A later analysis associated approximately 17,000 TCR beta sequences with specific HLA alleles at a false discovery rate of 0.05. A later analysis reported that several top co-occurrence clusters appeared linked to parvovirus B19, influenza, CMV and Epstein-Barr virus. Because some donors lacked HLA typing at each locus, the association tests relied only on the typed subset.

With respect to this clone: Its antigen is still unknown. No much larger clone is present one base from it, and per-base qualities are unavailable.

The cohort comprised several hundred healthy bone marrow donors. At the time of sampling, all cohort members were nominally healthy, though unrecorded immune exposures were likely present. The donor was CMV seronegative and was included in the group of several hundred seronegative cohort members. A peripheral blood sample was provided by each donor, and peripheral blood mononuclear cells were used for TCR beta sequencing. The Qiagen DNeasy Blood Extraction Kit was used to extract genomic DNA from the blood cell samples. The library relied on the immunoSEQ multiplex PCR assay. The multiplex PCR relied on a mix of 60 forward primers for TCR Vbeta segments and 13 reverse primers for TCR Jbeta segments. Amplification of the CDR3 region of rearranged TCR beta genes was performed with a multiplex PCR assay on genomic DNA. The amplified TCR beta libraries were sequenced on the Illumina HiSeq System as 87-base-pair reads. The original methods were these. In a later analysis, around 80 million unique TCR beta chains were counted across the approximately 640 repertoires, and approximately 11 million of these chains were shared by at least two donors. A nearest-neighbor algorithm error-corrected the raw reads and collapsed the reads into unique sequences, merging closely related sequences to remove PCR and sequencing errors. To assign V, D and J gene segments, CDR3 sequences were aligned to IMGT reference sequences. For a sequence to be retained, at least a six-nucleotide match to both a V gene segment and a J gene segment was required. A rearrangement was called productive if the CDR3 had no stop codons and remained in frame with V and J, and every other rearrangement was called non-productive. Following IMGT convention, CDR3 was defined as the stretch from the second conserved V-encoded cysteine up to the conserved J-encoded phenylalanine. In an earlier analysis of roughly 610 of the donors, sequences lacking an unambiguous match to a single V gene segment were excluded. In an earlier analysis of approximately 590 of the donors, a V segment was called functional when productive rearrangements were above 56.7%, and segregating when the standard deviation between donors exceeded 5%. A statistical classification framework was developed to diagnose cytomegalovirus status using the catalog of TCR beta chain sequences. In a later analysis, TCR nucleotide sequences were compared against IMGT/GENE-DB human TR gene sequences so that V and J genes could be assigned. In a later analysis, CDR3 sequences and most-parsimonious VDJ recombination scenarios were assigned using the TCRdist pipeline. In a later analysis, each TCR beta chain was defined by its CDR3 amino acid sequence together with its V-gene family, and reads without a unique V-gene family were excluded. A later analysis removed several hundred highly shared, low-generation-probability nucleotide sequences to deal with suspected cross-contamination and a sequencing artifact. For each public chain, a later analysis derived a clonal expansion index from normalized ranks of inferred template counts within each repertoire. Generation probabilities in a later analysis came from a VDJ recombination model fitted to out-of-frame rearrangements, and those results were checked against IGoR. A later analysis scored TCR-TCR, TCR-HLA and TCR-CMV co-occurrence with hypergeometric tests, applying a repertoire-size bias correction to TCR pairs. A later analysis estimated false discovery rates by permuting HLA or CMV assignments 20 times. In a later analysis, co-occurring TCRs were grouped with DBSCAN, and TCRdist sequence similarity was added when clustering was performed within HLA-allele-positive subsets. For co-occurrence clustering, repertoires with fewer than 30,000 or more than 120,000 public chains were excluded, along with roughly 5 repertoires with anomalous nucleotide sharing. Drawn from immuneACCESS, this table holds only the in-frame rearrangements with V and J called that TCRdb kept. Clones are partly lost; checked studies trace under half to an unresolved V gene and leave the rest unexplained. The V and J calls and clone size are taken from that table; D and trimming were inferred from the DNA. This sample is represented by around 270,000 clones; 80% of them were singletons. In total, the top ten clones hold approximately 0.3% of the sample.

The source of this sequence is a girl aged 2 to 9 in good health and CMV-seronegative. The sequenced sample was PBMCs.

The CDR3 region has the sequence CASRDRGIQPQHF. The bases read TGTGCCAGCCGAGACAGGGGCATCCAGCCCCAGCATTTT. The rearrangement joined TRBV6-6 to TRBJ1-5, with TRBD1 matching 8 junction bases. From the cysteine through the phenylalanine, the CDR3 covers 13 amino acids. Kept here is only the CDR3 DNA, which spans 39 bases and is read in frame from base 1. Germline trimming: 8 bases from V, 7 bases from J; junction bases outside gene matches: 7. Looking up the germline V gene (reference sequence) yields CDR1 MNHNY and CDR2 SVGAGI.